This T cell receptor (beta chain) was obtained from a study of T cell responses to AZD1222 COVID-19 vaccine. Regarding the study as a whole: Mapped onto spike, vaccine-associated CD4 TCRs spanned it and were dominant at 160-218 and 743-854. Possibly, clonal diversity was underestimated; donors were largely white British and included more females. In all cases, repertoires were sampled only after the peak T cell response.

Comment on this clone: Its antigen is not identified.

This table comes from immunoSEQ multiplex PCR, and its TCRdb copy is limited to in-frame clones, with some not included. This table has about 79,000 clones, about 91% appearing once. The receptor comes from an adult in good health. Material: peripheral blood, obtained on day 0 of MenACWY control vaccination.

CDR3 sequence (DNA): TGTGCCAGCAGTTACTCCAGGAGCGCCGATAATTCACCCCTCCACTTT. Translating it yields CASSYSRSADNSPLHF. The rearrangement joins TRBV6-2 or TRBV6-3 to TRBJ1-6, with unresolved D. Deletions cut 0 bases from V and 5 bases from J, with 11 bases between. The germline CDR1 and CDR2 sequences are MNHEY and SVGEGT. The CDR3 length is 16 residues.